Following are 2 T cell receptor beta chains from one sample sequenced in a study of shared clonotypes between healthy human individuals. Clones were sequenced by immunoSEQ multiplex PCR, and TCRdb holds only the in-frame ones, with some missing. The data hold about half a million clones, with approximately 80% observed a single time. The material sequenced was PBMCs. These TCRs come from a woman aged 40-49 years in good health. Some clones in this sample may be carry-over from other donors' samples.

About this clone itself: A far larger clone is a single base away, which makes a read error likely. Other DNA variants within this sample encode the same CDR3. The V gene is TRBV28, the J gene TRBJ1-5, with 11 bases lining up with TRBD1. Germline CDR1 MDHEN, CDR2 SYDVKM. This CDR3 has 15 amino acids. CDR3 bases: TGTGCCAGTAGTTCTCGGACAGGGGGCATTCAGCCCCAGCATTTT. It yields the protein CASSSRTGGIQPQHF.

This clone showed up just a few times. The gene calls are TRBV19 and TRBJ2-3; possibly TRBD2 for D (5 bases). Trimming cost V 4 bases and J 8 bases, with 16 bases left between them. The length of the CDR3 is 14 residues. In germline, CDR1 is LNHDA, CDR2 SQIVND (reference sequence). CDR3 protein: CASSTAQLVGTQYF. The CDR3, as DNA: TGTGCCAGTAGTACCGCACAACTAGTCGGTACGCAGTATTTT.